The entry below describes one T cell receptor beta chain. Antigen unknown. TCRdb keeps only in-frame clones here, not all; method: immunoSEQ multiplex PCR. Of some 1,100,000 clones detected, about four fifths appear once; the ten largest clones hold roughly 0.56%. These data belong to a study of shared clonotypes between healthy human individuals. Study-wide context: Donors had three CD4 naive, three CD4 memory, two CD8 naive and one CD8 memory plate apiece.

Donors were Caucasian adults residing in Nashville, Tennessee, USA. Whole-study results and caveats: Clonotypes that were shared across four donors made up about 5.1% of naive CD4 clonotypes. Naive subsets generally had larger estimated richness than memory subsets.

This clonotype was obtained from a man aged 18-30 years in good health. Some clones in this sample may be carry-over from other donors' samples. Sample: memory CD4+ T cells from PBMCs. The subset was: CD45RA-negative fraction.

The DNA of the CDR3 is TGCGCCAGCAGCCACCCCGTTTCGGGCCTCTACGAGCAGTACTTC. Encoded protein: CASSHPVSGLYEQYF. The gene calls are TRBV4-1 and TRBJ2-7; D unresolved. This CDR3 is 15 amino acids long. Looked up from germline, CDR1 is MGHRA and CDR2 is YSYEKL. V lost 3 bases and J lost 3, with 15 bases in between.